The 8 T cell receptor beta chains below come from one sample, sequenced in a study of blood T cell repertoires in COVID-19. Here immunoSEQ multiplex PCR was the method, and the copy in TCRdb shows in-frame clones only, minus some. The table shows just over 300,000 clones, with about nine tenths occurring only once. Sequenced input: PBMCs or T cells enriched from blood (not recorded which). Every receptor here comes from a young man who had recovered from COVID-19.

For this clone: The junction departs from germline at one end; a sequencing error may be responsible. V usage is TRBV28 and J usage is TRBJ1-1; D may be TRBD1 (6 bases). Germline-derived CDR1 and CDR2 are MDHEN and SYDVKM. This CDR3 has 11 amino acids. The CDR3 loop reads CASRQDRTNLF. CDR3 sequence (DNA): TGTGCCAGCAGACAGGACAGAACAAATCTCTTT.

The V and J genes are TRBV12-3 or TRBV12-4 and TRBJ2-7; TRBD1 matches at 11 bases. The CDR3 is 12 amino acids. Trimming at V came to 1 base and at J to 12 bases, leaving 2 bases not matched to a gene. The CDR3 nucleotides read TGTGCCAGCAGTTTAGGGACAGGGGGCGCGTACTTC. It encodes CASSLGTGGAYF.

The chain recombines TRBV6-4 with TRBJ2-3; 10 bases are shared with TRBD1. Trimming took 2 bases from V and 7 from J; bases not matched to a gene: 9. CDR1 and CDR2 from the germline V gene are MRHNA and SNTAGT. This CDR3 has 16 residues. CDR3 DNA sequence: TGTGCCAGCAGTGACGTACCGGGACAGGGGCCGTATACGCAGTATTTT. Encoded protein: CASSDVPGQGPYTQYF.

This chain uses TRBV11-2 with TRBJ1-2; TRBD1 matches 7 bases. This CDR3 region has 11 residues. The ends lost 1 base at V and 12 bases at J; junction bases unmatched: 2. From germline, CDR1 is SGHAT and CDR2 FQNNGV. In DNA, the CDR3 is TGTGCCAGCAGCTTAGGACAGGGACACACCTTC. It codes for CASSLGQGHTF.

Written as DNA, the CDR3 is TGTGCCAGCAGTGAATCCACTTCTACTAACTATGGCTACACCTTC. This encodes CASSESTSTNYGYTF. The chain is built from TRBV25-1 and TRBJ1-2, with D unclear. This CDR3 has 15 amino acids. Trimming removed 1 base at V and 0 bases at J, with 9 bases between. The germline gives CDR1 MGHDK, CDR2 SYGVNS.

The V and J genes are TRBV11-2 and TRBJ2-1; TRBD1 matches 8 bases. This CDR3 is built from 12 residues. The germline V gene encodes CDR1 SGHAT and CDR2 FQNNGV. With 6 bases clipped from V and 7 bases from J, the junction kept 2 bases outside the gene matches. In DNA form, the CDR3 reads TGTGCCAGCAGTCGACAGGGGAATGAGCAGTTCTTC. Translation: CASSRQGNEQFF. Looking up the rest from reference TRBV11-2 and TRBJ2-1 gives the full variable domain: EAGVAQSPRYKIIEKRQSVAFWCNPISGHATLYWYQQILGQGPKLLIQFQNNGVVDDSQLPKDRFSAERLKGVDSTLKIQPAKLEDSAVYLCASSRQGNEQFFGPGTRLTVL.

The genes are TRBV2 and TRBJ2-1; 7 bases are a match to TRBD2. V trimming: 2 bases; J trimming: 6 bases; junction bases outside the gene matches: 7. The V gene's germline CDR1 is SNHLY and CDR2 FYNNEI. CDR3 length: 15 residues. CDR3 coding DNA: TGTGCCAGCAGTGAACGGACTAGTGGGGCCAATGAGCAGTTCTTC. Its translation: CASSERTSGANEQFF.

The CDR3 DNA follows: TGCGCCAGCAGCCAAGCTGAACTTTCCTACGAGCAGTACTTC. The encoded protein is CASSQAELSYEQYF. The rearrangement uses TRBV4-1 and TRBJ2-7; D remains ambiguous. Germline assignment: CDR1 MGHRA and CDR2 YSYEKL. This CDR3 region has 14 residues. Trimming removed 1 base at V and 1 base at J, with 8 bases between.